This section outlines one TCR beta chain sequence together with its context. These data come from a study of blood T cell repertoires in COVID-19. Study processing details: Reference gene primer amplification gave nucleated cell count estimates. TCRdb's table, derived via immunoSEQ multiplex PCR, lists solely in-frame clones and lacks some. V, J and clone size are those of that table, while D and trimming were read from the DNA. The sample lists about 260,000 clones, approximately 87% occurring once. The CDR3 runs 13 residues. Trimming took 0 bases from V and 7 from J, leaving 7 bases between them. Germline V gene data show CDR1 as SGHAT and CDR2 as FQNNGV.

This receptor was identified in a woman aged 45 to 65 with acute or convalescent COVID-19. The sequenced sample consisted of peripheral blood. V gene TRBV11-2 combines with J gene TRBJ1-5, with D maybe TRBD1 (5 bases). The DNA for the CDR3 is TGTGCCAGCAGCTTAGACCCAGGGCAGCCCCAGCATTTT. It encodes CASSLDPGQPQHF.